This T cell receptor beta chain was documented in a study of T cell changes during pregnancy in multiple sclerosis. Profiling relied on immunoSEQ multiplex PCR, and the TCRdb table lists in-frame clones only, not all of them. The sample yields tens of thousands of clones, 94% seen once. This clone was observed once. Germline CDR1 GTSNPN, CDR2 SVGIG (reference sequence). The CDR3 runs to 14 residues. After removal of 6 bases from V and 7 bases from J, the junction contained 12 bases not matched to a gene. The receptor was derived from a female donor with multiple sclerosis, enrolled in a pregnancy study. The specimen comprised peripheral blood, sampled in the third trimester of pregnancy. V gene TRBV30 combines with J gene TRBJ2-7; TRBD2 matches at 10 bases. The CDR3 loop is CACTGLAGAREQYF. The CDR3 DNA is TGTGCCTGCACGGGCCTAGCGGGAGCTCGGGAGCAGTACTTC.